This TCR beta chain is drawn from a study of CD8+ T cells in alopecia areata. Extracted from the samples, RNA was reverse transcribed into cDNA to serve as the sequencing template. Method: immunoSEQ multiplex PCR; TCRdb's copy keeps in-frame clones and lacks some. The sample consists of roughly 190,000 clones, approximately 60% of them appearing once. Treatment here: oral pan-JAK inhibitor, 5-10 mg twice daily. This clonotype originated in a human donor with alopecia areata. This sample comprised CD4+ T cells sorted from blood, obtained at week 4, from a patient treated with tofacitinib.

The CDR3 protein is CASSSWGLNTEAFF. The CDR3 DNA reads as TGTGCCAGCAGCTCCTGGGGGTTGAACACTGAAGCTTTCTTT. The chain links TRBV5-6 to TRBJ1-1, with a tentative D call TRBD1 (5 bases). Germline CDR1 and CDR2: SGHDT and YYEEEE. This CDR3 contains 14 residues. V lost 3 bases and J 0 bases, leaving 9 bases between the germline ends.